Each of the 29 T cell receptor beta chains below was sequenced from the same sample in a study of cytomegalovirus exposure and HLA in healthy donors. Primers for the PCR totalled 60 Vbeta and 13 Jbeta. Sequencing was performed with immunoSEQ multiplex PCR; in TCRdb, only in-frame clones are kept and a portion is missing. Here the sample spans about 200,000 clones, 75% to 85% being singletons. The sequencing input was PBMCs. The receptors here all came from a woman aged 35 to 49 in good health and CMV-seronegative.

V and J are TRBV5-4 and TRBJ1-2; the match to TRBD1 covers 7 bases. J gave up 4 bases and V 6 bases, and 15 bases lay outside the gene matches. The CDR3 runs 16 residues. The V gene's germline CDR1 is SGHNT and CDR2 YYREEE (reference sequence). The CDR3 reads CASTKIPAGQSYGYTF. The DNA for the CDR3 is TGTGCCAGCACAAAGATCCCGGCGGGACAGTCCTATGGCTACACCTTC.

The CDR3 DNA reads TGTGCCAGCAGTATGAGGAACACTGAAGCTTTCTTT. Residues: CASSMRNTEAFF. V is TRBV7-6 and J is TRBJ1-1; D not resolved. Germline lookup yields CDR1 SGHVS and CDR2 FNYEAQ. The CDR3 spans 12 residues. The V and J ends lost 6 bases and 1 base respectively, with 6 bases between them.

This clone was counted a few times. The CDR3 coding sequence is TGTGCCAGCAGTTCTCGTTGGGGAGACGAGCAGTACTTC. Amino acids: CASSSRWGDEQYF. This chain links TRBV27 with TRBJ2-7, with D maybe TRBD2 (5 bases). The CDR3 loop spans 13 amino acids. The germline V gene has CDR1 MNHEY and CDR2 SMNVEV (reference sequence). Trimming stripped 4 bases from V and 5 bases from J, with 12 bases between.

J is TRBJ2-1 and V is TRBV4-1; perhaps TRBD1 as D (5 bases). Looked up from germline, CDR1 is MGHRA and CDR2 is YSYEKL. V was cut by 0 bases and J by 10 bases, with 13 bases left in between. The CDR3 consists of 14 residues. The CDR3 protein is CASSQDLTVMEQFF. The CDR3 region has the DNA TGCGCCAGCAGCCAAGATCTGACAGTCATGGAGCAGTTCTTC.

V usage is TRBV11-2 and J usage is TRBJ2-5; 7 nucleotides agree with TRBD2. The germline V gene encodes CDR1 SGHAT and CDR2 FQNNGV. Trimming at V came to 2 bases and at J to 5 bases, leaving 5 bases not matched to a gene. The CDR3 contains 14 residues. In nucleotides, the CDR3 is TGTGCCAGCAGCTTAATAGCGGGTGGGGAGACCCAGTACTTC. Its protein is CASSLIAGGETQYF.

This sequence joins TRBV19 and TRBJ1-1; 9 nucleotides line up with TRBD1. The CDR3 is made up of 13 amino acids. After removal of 11 bases from V and 3 bases from J, the junction contained 7 bases not matched to a gene. The germline V gene encodes CDR1 LNHDA and CDR2 SQIVND (reference sequence). The CDR3 loop is CAVRQGGHTEAFF. Here the CDR3 DNA reads TGTGCCGTTCGACAGGGGGGCCACACTGAAGCTTTCTTT.

This clone showed up just once. The chain uses TRBV19 and TRBJ1-5; D ambiguous. This CDR3 has 14 amino acids. Germline CDR1 and CDR2: LNHDA and SQIVND (reference sequence). The V end was cut by 5 bases, the J end by 0 bases, with 8 bases between. The CDR3 nucleotides read TGTGCCAGTAGTCTTTCCCTTAGCAATCAGCCCCAGCATTTT. Amino acids: CASSLSLSNQPQHF.

V usage is TRBV5-1 and J usage is TRBJ2-7; D is ambiguous. Germline V gene lookup returns CDR1 SGHRS and CDR2 YFSETQ. CDR3 size: 15 residues. Deletions cut 2 bases from V and 3 bases from J, with 15 bases between. The CDR3 DNA sequence: TGCGCCAGCAGCTTTTTAGGCAGGCTGAGCTACGAGCAGTACTTC. Residues: CASSFLGRLSYEQYF.

The chain has TRBV5-6 and TRBJ2-5; unclear D gene. Germline CDR1 reads SGHDT; CDR2 reads YYEEEE. Trimming cost V 4 bases and J 7 bases, with 14 bases left between them. This CDR3 has 13 amino acids. CDR3 sequence: CASSLEVRGTQYF. The CDR3 DNA reads as TGTGCCAGCAGCCTAGAAGTCAGAGGGACCCAGTACTTC.

This clone was detected only a few times. This chain links TRBV5-4 with TRBJ2-1, with D possibly TRBD2 on 6 matching bases. This CDR3 has 15 residues. Trimming stripped 0 bases from V and 6 bases from J, with 13 bases between. Germline CDR1 SGHNT, CDR2 YYREEE (reference sequence). The CDR3 sequence: CASSLDTSGFNEQFF. In DNA, the CDR3 is TGTGCCAGCAGCTTGGATACCAGCGGGTTCAATGAGCAGTTCTTC.

The chain carries TRBV5-1 and TRBJ2-7; maybe TRBD2 (5 bases). V was clipped by 0 bases and J by 1 base, with 8 bases between them. Germline V gene lookup returns CDR1 SGHRS and CDR2 YFSETQ. The CDR3 is made up of 14 amino acids. CDR3 loop: CASSLDSASYEQYF. The CDR3 region has the DNA TGCGCCAGCAGCTTGGATAGCGCTTCCTACGAGCAGTACTTC.

This rearrangement joins TRBV7-9 to TRBJ1-2; D is ambiguous. The CDR3 totals 16 residues. V gave up 2 bases and J gave up 1 base, with 14 bases separating them. Germline-derived CDR1 and CDR2 are SEHNR and FQNEAQ (reference sequence). The CDR3 sequence is CASSLTVSPNNYGYTF. In nucleotides, the CDR3 is TGTGCCAGCAGCTTAACTGTCTCCCCAAATAACTATGGCTACACCTTC.

The J gene is TRBJ1-6, the V gene TRBV7-2; 9 nucleotides line up with TRBD1. V gave up 3 bases and J gave up 8 bases; unmatched junction bases: 8. Germline CDR1 is SGHTA and CDR2 is FQGNSA. This CDR3 is built from 16 residues. CDR3 nucleotides: TGTGCCAGCAGCTTGGGGACAGGGAAGAGTGATTCACCCCTCCACTTT. Its protein product is CASSLGTGKSDSPLHF.

The rearrangement uses TRBV4-2 and TRBJ1-2; possible D gene TRBD1, 5 bases. V was shortened by 0 bases and J by 5 bases, with 13 bases between the two germline ends. The CDR3 has 15 amino acids. The germline V gene has CDR1 LGHNA and CDR2 YNFKEQ. The CDR3 spells CASSQDQGPTYGYTF. In DNA form, the CDR3 reads TGTGCCAGCAGCCAAGATCAGGGCCCGACTTATGGCTACACCTTC.

This chain uses TRBV6-1 with TRBJ2-1; 7 positions agree with TRBD2. Germline CDR1 reads MNHNS; CDR2 reads SASEGT. The length of the CDR3 is 16 residues. The V and J ends lost 4 bases and 5 bases, in that order; junction bases with no gene match: 11. The DNA for the CDR3 is TGTGCCAGCAGTGGGCGACTAGCCAGTTTCGACAATGAGCAGTTCTTC. Amino acids: CASSGRLASFDNEQFF.

The rearrangement uses TRBV5-1 and TRBJ2-3; D may be TRBD2 (5 bases). The length of the CDR3 is 15 residues. V was cut by 0 bases and J by 2 bases, with 10 bases left in between. The germline CDR1 and CDR2 sequences are SGHRS and YFSETQ. The CDR3 protein is CASSLGSGLTDTQYF. For the CDR3, the DNA is TGCGCCAGCAGCTTGGGGAGCGGCCTCACAGATACGCAGTATTTT.

V is TRBV28 and J is TRBJ2-6, with 7 bases lining up with TRBD1. V was pared by 5 bases and J by 4 bases, with 11 bases of the junction left unmatched. This CDR3 contains 17 residues. Germline values: CDR1 MDHEN, CDR2 SYDVKM. CDR3 nucleotide sequence: TGTGCCAGCAGTCGGAGACAGGGCCGGTCGGGGGCCAACGTCCTGACTTTC. It translates to CASSRRQGRSGANVLTF.

This chain joins TRBV6-6 and TRBJ2-2, with no clear D. The CDR3 consists of 13 residues. V gave up 2 bases and J gave up 4 bases, with 5 bases separating them. Germline values: CDR1 MNHNY, CDR2 SVGAGI (reference sequence). CDR3 sequence: CASSYRSTGELFF. CDR3 DNA sequence: TGTGCCAGCAGTTACAGGAGCACCGGGGAGCTGTTTTTT.

V usage is TRBV6-1 and J usage is TRBJ2-7; 7 bases are shared with TRBD1. CDR3 length: 14 residues. The germline V gene has CDR1 MNHNS and CDR2 SASEGT. The V segment lost 3 bases and the J segment 3 bases; nucleotides outside the gene matches: 5. This CDR3 is CASSDPRDSYEQYF. The CDR3 region has the DNA TGTGCCAGCAGTGATCCCCGGGACAGCTACGAGCAGTACTTC.

The chain has TRBV9 and TRBJ2-7, with 8 bases that match TRBD1. The V and J ends lost 0 bases and 4 bases, in that order; junction bases with no gene match: 15. There are 18 residues in the CDR3. CDR1 SGDLS and CDR2 YYNGEE come from the germline V gene. For the CDR3, the DNA is TGTGCCAGCAGCGTAGAGGCCTCGGCGGCAGGGGGCTCGTACGAGCAGTACTTC. It specifies CASSVEASAAGGSYEQYF.

J is TRBJ1-1 and V is TRBV5-1, with TRBD1 matching over 9 bases. The CDR3 extends over 15 amino acids. Trimming at V came to 0 bases and at J to 8 bases, leaving 8 bases not matched to a gene. Germline V gene sequence: CDR1 SGHRS, CDR2 YFSETQ. CDR3 bases: TGCGCCAGCAGCTTGGCCCAAACAGGGGGCCGGGAAGCTTTCTTT. Protein: CASSLAQTGGREAFF.

The chain is built from TRBV5-1 and TRBJ1-1; D might be TRBD1 (5 bases). CDR3 length: 15 amino acids. Germline CDR1 reads SGHRS; CDR2 reads YFSETQ. Deletions cut 0 bases from V and 5 bases from J, with 14 bases between. The CDR3 sequence is CASSLAVGAGTEAFF. The CDR3 DNA is TGCGCCAGCAGCTTGGCCGTCGGGGCGGGAACTGAAGCTTTCTTT.

This clone was picked up one time. The genes are TRBV6-1 and TRBJ1-2, with TRBD1 matching over 10 bases. The CDR3 is 15 amino acids. The germline gives CDR1 MNHNS, CDR2 SASEGT. The V and J ends lost 9 bases and 4 bases, in that order; junction bases with no gene match: 11. This CDR3 reads CARWTGTGVPYGYTF. In nucleotides, the CDR3 is TGTGCCAGATGGACCGGGACAGGGGTCCCCTATGGCTACACCTTC.

The rearrangement uses TRBV14 and TRBJ1-1; possible D gene TRBD1, 6 bases. CDR1 SGHDN and CDR2 FVKESK come from the germline V gene. CDR3 length: 16 amino acids. The V end was cut by 1 base, the J end by 1 base, with 13 bases between. The CDR3 region has the DNA TGTGCCAGCAGCCAAGCGGGCAGGGGAAAGAACACTGAAGCTTTCTTT. Translated, it gives CASSQAGRGKNTEAFF.

J is TRBJ2-6 and V is TRBV9; D perhaps matches TRBD1 (6 bases). CDR3 length equals 16 residues. Trimming took 4 bases from V and 1 from J, leaving 12 bases between them. From germline, CDR1 is SGDLS and CDR2 YYNGEE. CDR3: CASSPRTVSGANVLTF. CDR3 sequence (DNA): TGTGCCAGCAGCCCACGGACAGTATCTGGGGCCAACGTCCTGACTTTC.

The J gene is TRBJ1-2, the V gene TRBV28; TRBD1 agrees at 7 bases. J gave up 4 bases and V 2 bases, and 7 bases lay outside the gene matches. This CDR3 spans 15 amino acids. Germline CDR1 and CDR2: MDHEN and SYDVKM. In DNA form, the CDR3 reads TGTGCCAGCAGTTTACCCCACAGGGGAGGCTATGGCTACACCTTC. This sequence encodes CASSLPHRGGYGYTF.

This chain connects TRBV7-9 to TRBJ1-1, with TRBD1 identical over 7 bases. Trimming removed 9 bases from V and 1 base from J; junction bases left unmatched: 11. CDR3 length: 15 residues. Germline V gene data show CDR1 as SEHNR and CDR2 as FQNEAQ (reference sequence). The CDR3 loop reads CASLPDRVGNTEAFF. The CDR3 nucleotides are TGTGCCAGTCTTCCCGACAGGGTAGGGAACACTGAAGCTTTCTTT.

The chain recombines TRBV29-1 with TRBJ2-5; 7 nucleotides match TRBD1. The DNA end is a closer match to TRBJ2-7, so the J assignment may be wrong. The CDR3 totals 12 residues. CDR1 and CDR2 (germline): SQVTM, ANQGSEA. In nucleotides, the CDR3 is TGCAGCGTTTCAGGGGGAGACTACGAGCAGTACTTC. Its translation is CSVSGGDYEQYF.

V usage is TRBV14 and J usage is TRBJ2-3; a possible D gene is TRBD1 (5 bases). This CDR3 spans 15 amino acids. Germline CDR1 SGHDN, CDR2 FVKESK. V shed 0 bases and J shed 6 bases, with 13 bases lying between them. CDR3 protein: CASSQDRAPLDTQYF. In DNA form, the CDR3 reads TGTGCCAGCAGCCAAGACAGGGCCCCCTTGGATACGCAGTATTTT.